A single sample gave rise to the 30 T cell receptor beta chains below, sequenced in a study of a mutant IDH1 vaccine in newly diagnosed glioma. Their antigens are not known. Time point reported: week 23, last vaccination. In the vaccine, a single dose held 300 ug of the mutant IDH1 20-mer peptide, along with topical imiquimod. Clones were read by immunoSEQ multiplex PCR, and TCRdb kept only the in-frame ones, dropping some. Of about 33,000 clones detected, 88% appear once; the ten largest clones hold around 2.5%. The sequencing here drew on PBMCs, taken from a glioma patient whose treatment included an IDH1 peptide vaccine. These receptors originate from a man between 35 and 55 years old with glioma.

A single count supports this clone. The J gene is TRBJ2-3, the V gene TRBV7-9, with D possibly matching TRBD2 (6 bases). Germline lookup yields CDR1 SEHNR and CDR2 FQNEAQ (reference sequence). The CDR3 is 12 amino acids. Trimming left V 5 bases short and J 14 bases short, with 17 bases between. The CDR3 spells CASSQIAEILYF. The CDR3 coding sequence is TGTGCCAGCAGCCAGATAGCGGAGATACTGTATTTT.

This clone has a single count. The CDR3 DNA reads as TGTGCCATCAGTCAAACAGGGATGAACACTGAAGCTTTCTTT. It codes for CAISQTGMNTEAFF. The rearrangement uses TRBV10-3 and TRBJ1-1; possibly TRBD1 for D (6 bases). The V end was cut by 5 bases, the J end by 0 bases, with 10 bases between. Germline-derived CDR1 and CDR2 are ENHRY and SYGVKD. This CDR3 has 14 amino acids.

This clone was counted a few times. The chain employs TRBV29-1 and TRBJ1-1; D not resolved. This CDR3 is built from 13 residues. The V gene lost 4 bases and the J gene lost 4 bases, with 13 bases spanning the gap. The germline V gene has CDR1 SQVTM and CDR2 ANQGSEA. The CDR3 DNA reads TGCAGCGTTGCTCGTTTCGAGGGCACTGAAGCTTTCTTT. Amino acids: CSVARFEGTEAFF.

The rearrangement joins TRBV10-3 to TRBJ2-1; TRBD2 aligns across 10 bases. This CDR3 spans 14 amino acids. Trimming removed 0 bases from V and 9 bases from J; junction bases left unmatched: 2. Germline loops: CDR1 ENHRY, CDR2 SYGVKD. The CDR3 DNA is TGTGCCATCAGTGAGTCACTAGCGGGAACTGAGCAGTTCTTC. Amino acid sequence: CAISESLAGTEQFF.

The chain combines TRBV5-1 with TRBJ2-2, with D hard to call. CDR3 length equals 13 residues. V lost 0 bases and J 6 bases, leaving 6 bases between the germline ends. Per the germline V gene, CDR1 is SGHRS and CDR2 is YFSETQ. The CDR3 reads CASSLEVAGELFF. CDR3 bases: TGCGCCAGCAGCTTGGAGGTAGCCGGGGAGCTGTTTTTT. Using reference TRBV5-1 and TRBJ2-2 for the parts outside the CDR3, the full variable domain is KAGVTQTPRYLIKTRGQQVTLSCSPISGHRSVSWYQQTPGQGLQFLFEYFSETQRNKGNFPGRFSGRQFSNSRSEMNVSTLELGDSALYLCASSLEVAGELFFGEGSRLTVL.

This clone has a handful of counts. The chain is built from TRBV4-3 and TRBJ2-7; the match to TRBD2 covers 11 bases. Germline CDR1 is LGHNA and CDR2 is YSLEER. Trimming at V came to 1 base and at J to 9 bases, leaving 5 bases not matched to a gene. This CDR3 has 14 residues. CDR3: CASSQVAGGEGQYF. The DNA for the CDR3 is TGCGCCAGCAGCCAAGTAGCGGGAGGGGAGGGGCAGTACTTC.

The chain uses TRBV30 and TRBJ1-6, with D possibly TRBD1 on 6 matching bases. The CDR3 loop spans 15 amino acids. The V end lost 0 bases, the J end lost 3 bases, and 9 bases lay between the germline ends. Germline lookup yields CDR1 GTSNPN and CDR2 SVGIG (reference sequence). CDR3 in DNA: TGTGCCTGGAGTGTAACAGGGTACTATAATTCACCCCTCCACTTT. Residues: CAWSVTGYYNSPLHF.

This chain joins TRBV9 and TRBJ1-1, with D unclear. The CDR3 consists of 12 residues. The V and J ends lost 3 bases and 5 bases respectively, with 8 bases between them. Germline loops: CDR1 SGDLS, CDR2 YYNGEE. CDR3 residues: CASSAEDTEAFF. CDR3 DNA sequence: TGTGCCAGCAGCGCGGAGGATACTGAAGCTTTCTTT.

This chain connects TRBV6-1 to TRBJ1-1; no firm D call. Trimming shortened V by 8 bases and J by 4 bases, and 14 bases separated the two germline ends. Germline V gene lookup returns CDR1 MNHNS and CDR2 SASEGT. The CDR3 is made up of 13 amino acids. The DNA for the CDR3 is TGTGCCAGCTCCCCCAGTTGGACCACTGAAGCTTTCTTT. Translating it yields CASSPSWTTEAFF.

The genes are TRBV6-5 and TRBJ1-1, with D possibly being TRBD1 (5 bases). Germline CDR1 is MNHEY and CDR2 is SVGAGI. This CDR3 is 14 amino acids long. The ends were cut back, 2 bases at V and 2 bases at J, with 9 bases in the middle. CDR3 coding DNA: TGTGCCAGCAGTTACGGCAGGGTTAACACTGAAGCTTTCTTT. Translated, it gives CASSYGRVNTEAFF.

This sequence joins TRBV7-9 and TRBJ1-2; possibly TRBD1 for D (6 bases). The CDR3 is 13 amino acids. CDR1 SEHNR and CDR2 FQNEAQ come from the germline V gene (reference sequence). Between the trimmed V and J ends, which lost 8 bases and 8 bases, there was a span of 18 bases. The CDR3 DNA reads as TGTGCCAGCGACGGGGGCCTCGCTAAAGGCTACACCTTC. Protein: CASDGGLAKGYTF. Combining the CDR3 with reference TRBV7-9 and TRBJ1-2 gives the whole variable domain DTGVSQNPRHKITKRGQNVTFRCDPISEHNRLYWYRQTLGQGPEFLTYFQNEAQLEKSRLLSDRFSAERPKGSFSTLEIQRTEQGDSAMYLCASDGGLAKGYTFGSGTRLTVV.

V gene TRBV9 combines with J gene TRBJ1-1; D call uncertain. The CDR3 runs to 15 residues. CDR1 is SGDLS, CDR2 YYNGEE, per germline. V dropped 3 bases and J dropped 0 bases, with 12 bases sitting between them. The CDR3 reads CASSASSIMNTEAFF. DNA for the CDR3: TGTGCCAGCAGCGCGTCCAGTATAATGAACACTGAAGCTTTCTTT. Complete variable domain (other parts from reference TRBV9 and TRBJ1-1): DSGVTQTPKHLITATGQRVTLRCSPRSGDLSVYWYQQSLDQGLQFLIQYYNGEERAKGNILERFSAQQFPDLHSELNLSSLELGDSALYFCASSASSIMNTEAFFGQGTRLTVV.

The V gene is TRBV28, the J gene TRBJ1-5; D unclear. The CDR3 is 14 residues long. V was shortened by 7 bases and J by 7 bases, with 17 bases between the two germline ends. The germline CDR1 and CDR2 sequences are MDHEN and SYDVKM. The CDR3 spells CASKTGSTRQPQHF. The CDR3 DNA follows: TGTGCCAGCAAAACGGGATCTACCCGGCAGCCCCAGCATTTT.

This chain uses TRBV4-2 with TRBJ2-7; weak D call: TRBD1 (6 bases). This CDR3 has 16 residues. Germline CDR1 LGHNA, CDR2 YNFKEQ. V lost 3 bases and J lost 5, with 20 bases in between. CDR3 DNA: TGTGCCAGCAGCCACGGCGGCCGGCAGGGGTCCCACGAGCAGTACTTC. This sequence encodes CASSHGGRQGSHEQYF.

The J gene is TRBJ2-2, the V gene TRBV2, with D perhaps TRBD1 (6 bases). V was clipped by 3 bases and J by 0 bases, with 14 bases between them. Per germline, CDR1 SNHLY and CDR2 FYNNEI. The CDR3 totals 17 residues. The CDR3 spells CASSEGRGTTNTGELFF. DNA for the CDR3: TGTGCCAGCAGTGAGGGAAGAGGGACAACGAACACCGGGGAGCTGTTTTTT.

V and J are TRBV6-6 and TRBJ1-4; no clear D gene. The CDR3 length is 14 residues. The V gene lost 2 bases and the J gene lost 0 bases, with 4 bases spanning the gap. Germline CDR1 reads MNHNY; CDR2 reads SVGAGI (reference sequence). The CDR3 reads CASSYGATNEKLFF. The CDR3 DNA reads as TGTGCCAGCAGTTACGGAGCAACTAATGAAAAACTGTTTTTT.

The chain couples TRBV2 to TRBJ1-5; no clear D gene. The CDR3 is made up of 13 amino acids. V was shortened by 6 bases and J by 5 bases, with 11 bases between the two germline ends. Looked up from germline, CDR1 is SNHLY and CDR2 is FYNNEI. CDR3 protein: CASSSEPDQPQHF. CDR3 sequence (DNA): TGTGCCAGCAGCAGCGAGCCTGATCAGCCCCAGCATTTT.

The V gene is TRBV15, the J gene TRBJ1-3; the D is unclear. The CDR3 spans 15 residues. V lost 0 bases and J lost 8, with 14 bases in between. In germline, CDR1 is LNHNV, CDR2 YYDKDF (reference sequence). CDR3 residues: CATSRDRSAGDTIYF. CDR3 coding DNA: TGTGCCACCAGCAGAGATCGATCAGCAGGAGACACCATATATTTT.

This rearrangement joins TRBV6-4 to TRBJ2-3; possible D gene TRBD2, 6 bases. This CDR3 has 14 residues. V lost 0 bases and J 6 bases, leaving 10 bases between the germline ends. CDR1 and CDR2 (germline): MRHNA, SNTAGT. Written as DNA, the CDR3 is TGTGCCAGCAGTGACTCTACAGGAGGGGATACGCAGTATTTT. Protein product: CASSDSTGGDTQYF.

The rearrangement links TRBV6-1 to TRBJ1-4; D is undetermined. The CDR3 is 17 amino acids. Germline CDR1 is MNHNS and CDR2 is SASEGT. Trimming left V 4 bases short and J 0 bases short, with 15 bases between. DNA of the CDR3: TGTGCCAGCAGTGCCCCTGGGAGGGCCCCAACTAATGAAAAACTGTTTTTT. It translates to CASSAPGRAPTNEKLFF.

The chain links TRBV4-1 to TRBJ2-5, with 7 bases fitting TRBD2. Germline trimming cut 5 bases from V and 5 bases from J; bases unmatched to any gene: 11. Germline V gene sequence: CDR1 MGHRA, CDR2 YSYEKL. The CDR3 is 15 residues long. CDR3 protein: CASSAQVGRAETQYF. DNA for the CDR3: TGCGCCAGCAGCGCCCAGGTGGGGAGGGCTGAGACCCAGTACTTC.

The chain carries TRBV5-1 and TRBJ2-3; D gene uncertain. The CDR3 runs 16 residues. V lost 0 bases and J lost 3, with 14 bases in between. Germline V gene data show CDR1 as SGHRS and CDR2 as YFSETQ. In DNA, the CDR3 is TGCGCCAGCAGCTTGGACGGAAGGGAACGGACAGATACGCAGTATTTT. Translating it yields CASSLDGRERTDTQYF.

The chain is built from TRBV4-3 and TRBJ1-2; D possibly corresponds to TRBD1 (5 bases). Germline V gene data show CDR1 as LGHNA and CDR2 as YSLEER. V was pared by 0 bases and J by 4 bases, with 9 bases between. CDR3 length equals 14 residues. The CDR3 protein is CASSQDAGIYGYTF. The CDR3 region has the DNA TGCGCCAGCAGCCAAGATGCAGGGATCTATGGCTACACCTTC.

CDR3 amino acids: CASSSGRLVSYNEQFF. The CDR3 region has the DNA TGTGCCAGCAGCTCAGGGAGGCTAGTCTCCTACAATGAGCAGTTCTTC. The chain employs TRBV7-2 and TRBJ2-1; tentatively, D is TRBD2 (6 bases). The germline V and J ends were trimmed by 4 bases and 0 bases, with 13 bases remaining between them. The CDR3 is 16 residues long. CDR1 and CDR2 (germline): SGHTA, FQGNSA.

The chain combines TRBV29-1 with TRBJ2-5; D remains ambiguous. The CDR3 is 12 residues long. Trimming stripped 4 bases from V and 5 bases from J, with 11 bases between. The V gene's germline CDR1 is SQVTM and CDR2 ANQGSEA. CDR3 nucleotides: TGCAGCGTTGTTATTGGGTATGAGACCCAGTACTTC. This gives the protein CSVVIGYETQYF.

The chain combines TRBV30 with TRBJ1-5; D gene ambiguous. This CDR3 is 12 amino acids long. Germline V gene lookup returns CDR1 GTSNPN and CDR2 SVGIG (reference sequence). The ends were cut back, 4 bases at V and 4 bases at J, with 8 bases in the middle. As DNA, the CDR3 is TGTGCCTGGACCCTTGGTAATCAGCCCCAGCATTTT. Its translation is CAWTLGNQPQHF.

The chain couples TRBV9 to TRBJ1-2; D remains ambiguous. The V and J ends lost 0 bases and 6 bases respectively, with 18 bases between them. Germline CDR1 SGDLS, CDR2 YYNGEE. There are 16 residues in the CDR3. DNA of the CDR3: TGTGCCAGCAGCGTAGTGGTCCAAACTCCGGTCGATGGCTACACCTTC. The encoded protein is CASSVVVQTPVDGYTF.

This clone was counted a few times. The chain has TRBV19 and TRBJ2-5, with 13 bases that match TRBD2. J lost 13 bases, V lost 8 bases, and 10 bases had no gene match. The CDR3 contains 13 residues. Germline CDR1 and CDR2: LNHDA and SQIVND (reference sequence). The CDR3 nucleotides read TGTGCCAGTCGAGGACTAGCGGGAGTAGAGTTGTACTTC. The encoded protein is CASRGLAGVELYF.

The CDR3 sequence is CASSLFGGGGTEAFF. CDR3 DNA sequence: TGTGCCAGCAGTTTATTTGGCGGGGGTGGCACTGAAGCTTTCTTT. This chain connects TRBV28 to TRBJ1-1, with D tentatively TRBD1 (5 bases). The germline V and J ends were trimmed by 1 base and 4 bases, with 13 bases remaining between them. Germline V gives CDR1 MDHEN, CDR2 SYDVKM. The CDR3 spans 15 residues.

The rearrangement joins TRBV4-2 to TRBJ1-3; 7 bases agree with TRBD1. In germline, CDR1 is LGHNA, CDR2 YNFKEQ. CDR3 size: 15 residues. The V and J ends lost 1 base and 6 bases, in that order; junction bases with no gene match: 6. CDR3 amino acids: CASSQGQGGENTIYF. For the CDR3, the DNA is TGTGCCAGCAGCCAAGGACAGGGAGGAGAAAACACCATATATTTT.